A single sample gave rise to the 25 T cell receptor beta chains below, sequenced in a study of shared clonotypes between healthy human individuals. Assay used: immunoSEQ multiplex PCR; TCRdb lists only in-frame clones, some missing. The repertoire holds roughly 890,000 clones, with 80% to 95% as singletons. Naive CD8 isolation took CD45RO-negative cells positively selected for CCR7 and excluded terminally differentiated effector memory CD45RA+ cells. Sequenced material: naive CD8+ T cells sorted from blood. The origin of the receptors is a young man in good health.

This chain connects TRBV28 to TRBJ2-7; D gene uncertain. Looked up from germline, CDR1 is MDHEN and CDR2 is SYDVKM. The germline V and J ends were trimmed by 2 bases and 0 bases, with 14 bases remaining between them. The length of the CDR3 is 16 residues. The CDR3 is CASSLLRRSLSYEQYF. For the CDR3, the DNA is TGTGCCAGCAGTTTACTAAGACGGAGCCTCTCCTACGAGCAGTACTTC. The variable domain in full, completed from reference TRBV28 and TRBJ2-7, reads DVKVTQSSRYLVKRTGEKVFLECVQDMDHENMFWYRQDPGLGLRLIYFSYDVKMKEKGDIPEGYSVSREKKERFSLILESASTNQTSMYLCASSLLRRSLSYEQYFGPGTRLTVT.

The rearrangement uses TRBV7-9 and TRBJ2-5; TRBD1 aligns across 9 bases. The CDR3 loop spans 15 amino acids. Per germline, CDR1 SEHNR and CDR2 FQNEAQ (reference sequence). Germline trimming cut 5 bases from V and 5 bases from J; bases unmatched to any gene: 9. The CDR3 here is CASSPGTGNGETQYF. In DNA form, the CDR3 reads TGTGCCAGCAGCCCAGGGACAGGGAATGGTGAGACCCAGTACTTC.

This chain joins TRBV10-2 and TRBJ2-2; D gene unclear. The CDR3 loop spans 17 amino acids. Trimming stripped 7 bases from V and 6 bases from J, with 24 bases between. Germline V gives CDR1 WSHSY, CDR2 SAAADI. The CDR3 here is CASIEVLGKGGAGELFF. CDR3 sequence (DNA): TGCGCCAGCATCGAAGTTCTAGGGAAGGGCGGCGCCGGGGAGCTGTTTTTT.

The rearrangement joins TRBV15 to TRBJ2-7, with D perhaps matching TRBD2 (5 bases). The V gene's germline CDR1 is LNHNV and CDR2 YYDKDF (reference sequence). CDR3 length: 15 amino acids. V lost 0 bases and J 4 bases, leaving 13 bases between the germline ends. The CDR3 loop reads CATSRDRLSGYEQYF. CDR3 sequence (DNA): TGTGCCACCAGCAGAGATCGACTATCTGGGTACGAGCAGTACTTC. Variable domain in full (rest from reference TRBV15 and TRBJ2-7): DAMVIQNPRYQVTQFGKPVTLSCSQTLNHNVMYWYQQKSSQAPKLLFHYYDKDFNNEADTPDNFQSRRPNTSFCFLDIRSPGLGDTAMYLCATSRDRLSGYEQYFGPGTRLTVT.

This chain links TRBV4-1 with TRBJ2-2; 12 bases are shared with TRBD2. Germline trimming cut 1 base from V and 1 base from J; bases unmatched to any gene: 7. This CDR3 comprises 19 residues. CDR1 and CDR2 from the germline V gene are MGHRA and YSYEKL. CDR3 region: CASSQAHLAGGRNTGELFF. CDR3 in DNA: TGCGCCAGCAGCCAAGCTCACCTAGCGGGAGGGAGGAACACCGGGGAGCTGTTTTTT.

The chain has TRBV19 and TRBJ1-5; no definite D call. The germline V gene has CDR1 LNHDA and CDR2 SQIVND (reference sequence). V was clipped by 6 bases and J by 4 bases, with 10 bases between them. The CDR3 totals 13 residues. The CDR3 here is CASSGEWNQPQHF. CDR3 nucleotides: TGTGCCAGTAGCGGAGAGTGGAATCAGCCCCAGCATTTT.

V is TRBV28 and J is TRBJ2-1; a weak D match, TRBD2 (7 bases). V was trimmed by 5 bases and J by 10 bases, leaving 18 bases between them. The germline gives CDR1 MDHEN, CDR2 SYDVKM. The CDR3 is 14 residues long. The CDR3 region has the DNA TGTGCCAGCAGTGTAAAAGCGGGGACAACCGAGCAGTTCTTC. Its protein product is CASSVKAGTTEQFF. Using reference TRBV28 and TRBJ2-1 for the parts outside the CDR3, the full variable domain is DVKVTQSSRYLVKRTGEKVFLECVQDMDHENMFWYRQDPGLGLRLIYFSYDVKMKEKGDIPEGYSVSREKKERFSLILESASTNQTSMYLCASSVKAGTTEQFFGPGTRLTVL.

The chain carries TRBV14 and TRBJ2-7, with TRBD1 matching 7 bases. CDR3 length: 14 residues. J was trimmed by 2 bases and V by 4 bases; bases with no gene match: 5. Germline V lookup: CDR1 SGHDN, CDR2 FVKESK. CDR3 sequence reads: CASSPGQLTYEQYF. The CDR3 nucleotides are TGTGCCAGCAGCCCGGGACAGCTCACCTACGAGCAGTACTTC.

Worth noting for this clone: Other DNA sequences in this specimen translate into the identical CDR3. The chain combines TRBV7-9 with TRBJ2-3; D gene unclear. The ends were cut back, 4 bases at V and 3 bases at J, with 2 bases in the middle. CDR3 length: 11 residues. The germline CDR1 and CDR2 sequences are SEHNR and FQNEAQ (reference sequence). This CDR3 is CASSSTDTQYF. For the CDR3, the DNA is TGTGCCAGCAGCTCTACAGATACGCAGTATTTT. Together with reference TRBV7-9 and TRBJ2-3, the CDR3 gives the full variable domain: DTGVSQNPRHKITKRGQNVTFRCDPISEHNRLYWYRQTLGQGPEFLTYFQNEAQLEKSRLLSDRFSAERPKGSFSTLEIQRTEQGDSAMYLCASSSTDTQYFGPGTRLTVL.

This clone came up a few times. This chain uses TRBV7-9 with TRBJ1-4; 7 positions agree with TRBD1. Germline V gene lookup returns CDR1 SEHNR and CDR2 FQNEAQ (reference sequence). CDR3 length: 16 amino acids. Trimming at V came to 1 base and at J to 2 bases, leaving 4 bases not matched to a gene. The CDR3 DNA is TGTGCCAGCAGCTTAGGACCGGGACAGACTAATGAAAAACTGTTTTTT. The encoded protein is CASSLGPGQTNEKLFF.

The genes are TRBV10-1 and TRBJ2-1; D gene ambiguous. The length of the CDR3 is 15 residues. Trimming removed 2 bases at V and 2 bases at J, with 10 bases between. Looked up from germline, CDR1 is WNHNN and CDR2 is SYGVQD (reference sequence). The chain's CDR3 is CASSELDGPYNEQFF. CDR3 DNA sequence: TGCGCCAGCAGTGAGCTTGACGGGCCCTACAATGAGCAGTTCTTC.

The V call is TRBV7-3, the J call TRBJ2-1; 7 bases are shared with TRBD2. V shed 2 bases and J 10 bases; nucleotides not matched to a gene: 5. CDR3 length: 13 amino acids. Germline CDR1 and CDR2: SGHTA and FQGTGA. CDR3 nucleotides: TGTGCCAGCAGCTTAGGGACTATATTCGAGCAGTTCTTC. It translates to CASSLGTIFEQFF.

J is TRBJ2-7 and V is TRBV5-6; weak D call: TRBD2 (5 bases). CDR1 and CDR2 from the germline V gene are SGHDT and YYEEEE. The germline V and J ends were trimmed by 4 bases and 3 bases, with 14 bases remaining between them. CDR3 length: 14 amino acids. For the CDR3, the DNA is TGTGCCAGCAGCCCCCCAGGAGGCGTCTACGAGCAGTACTTC. Protein sequence: CASSPPGGVYEQYF.

The chain is built from TRBV6-5 and TRBJ2-1; no firm D call. V was shortened by 6 bases and J by 8 bases, with 17 bases between the two germline ends. Germline CDR1 reads MNHEY; CDR2 reads SVGAGI. The CDR3 totals 14 residues. The CDR3 DNA reads as TGTGCCAGCAGCCCCTCGGTCCGCGTGGATGAGCAGTTCTTC. Protein sequence: CASSPSVRVDEQFF.

V usage is TRBV27 and J usage is TRBJ2-6; 7 bases match TRBD1. The CDR3 runs 15 residues. J gave up 0 bases and V 7 bases, and 3 bases lay outside the gene matches. Looked up from germline, CDR1 is MNHEY and CDR2 is SMNVEV (reference sequence). For the CDR3, the DNA is TGTGCCAGCATGGACAGGCTCTCTGGGGCCAACGTCCTGACTTTC. This codes for CASMDRLSGANVLTF.

The V call is TRBV7-9, the J call TRBJ1-1, with a tentative D call TRBD1 (6 bases). The V end was cut by 0 bases, the J end by 1 base, with 12 bases between. The germline V gene encodes CDR1 SEHNR and CDR2 FQNEAQ (reference sequence). This CDR3 has 16 residues. In DNA form, the CDR3 reads TGTGCCAGCAGCTTAGCGATTTTGACAGGGAACACTGAAGCTTTCTTT. Its protein product is CASSLAILTGNTEAFF.

The chain employs TRBV7-2 and TRBJ2-1, with unresolved D. Between the trimmed V and J ends, which lost 5 bases and 0 bases, there was a span of 8 bases. Germline CDR1 is SGHTA and CDR2 is FQGNSA. CDR3 length: 14 amino acids. Here the CDR3 DNA reads TGTGCCAGCAGCGGACGGTACTCCTACAATGAGCAGTTCTTC. It encodes CASSGRYSYNEQFF.

V is TRBV7-9 and J is TRBJ2-4; D uncertain. This CDR3 is 12 amino acids long. V gave up 4 bases and J gave up 8 bases, with 9 bases separating them. Germline V gene data show CDR1 as SEHNR and CDR2 as FQNEAQ (reference sequence). The CDR3, as DNA: TGTGCCAGCAGCTCCATTGAGTACATTCAGTACTTC. This translates into CASSSIEYIQYF.

This sequence joins TRBV5-1 and TRBJ2-2, with 7 positions matching TRBD2. CDR3 size: 23 residues. The ends lost 0 bases at V and 0 bases at J; junction bases unmatched: 23. CDR1 is SGHRS, CDR2 YFSETQ, per germline. This CDR3 is CASSLEAAPGVAGDGANTGELFF. CDR3 DNA: TGCGCCAGCAGCTTGGAGGCAGCTCCCGGAGTGGCGGGAGATGGGGCGAACACCGGGGAGCTGTTTTTT.

The chain links TRBV28 to TRBJ2-6; 8 bases match TRBD2. CDR1 is MDHEN and CDR2 is SYDVKM in the germline V gene. This CDR3 is 19 amino acids long. Trimming at V came to 6 bases and at J to 0 bases, leaving 13 bases not matched to a gene. As DNA, the CDR3 is TGTGCCAGCAGAGGCGAAGGGCTAGCGGGCCGCTCTGGGGCCAACGTCCTGACTTTC. It is translated as CASRGEGLAGRSGANVLTF.

This rearrangement joins TRBV27 to TRBJ2-7; no reliable D call. This CDR3 region has 12 residues. Trimming removed 3 bases from V and 7 bases from J, with 10 bases in between. The germline V gene has CDR1 MNHEY and CDR2 SMNVEV (reference sequence). This chain's CDR3 is CASSFVLGEQYF. In nucleotides, the CDR3 is TGTGCCAGCAGTTTCGTGCTCGGTGAGCAGTACTTC.

V and J are TRBV14 and TRBJ2-7, with 8 bases lining up with TRBD1. The CDR3 loop spans 16 amino acids. V lost 1 base and J lost 2; bases outside the gene matches: 7. Per germline, CDR1 SGHDN and CDR2 FVKESK. The CDR3 DNA sequence: TGTGCCAGCAGCCAAGCAATAGGACAGGGTCCCTACGAGCAGTACTTC. Translation gives CASSQAIGQGPYEQYF.

This clone has a single count. The rearrangement links TRBV6-1 to TRBJ2-2, with D maybe TRBD2 (6 bases). The CDR3 length is 15 residues. In germline, CDR1 is MNHNS, CDR2 SASEGT. The germline V and J ends were trimmed by 5 bases and 5 bases, with 15 bases remaining between them. The CDR3 spells CASSLGLSLTGELFF. CDR3 in DNA: TGTGCCAGCAGTTTGGGACTTTCACTTACCGGGGAGCTGTTTTTT.

Worth noting for this clone: Other DNA sequences in this sample translate to the same CDR3. The chain recombines TRBV27 with TRBJ2-7; the D is unclear. The CDR3 totals 13 residues. Trimming took 2 bases from V and 2 from J, leaving 7 bases between them. The V gene's germline CDR1 is MNHEY and CDR2 SMNVEV (reference sequence). CDR3: CASSLGRTYEQYF. Here the CDR3 DNA reads TGTGCCAGCAGTTTAGGGCGGACCTACGAGCAGTACTTC.

The genes are TRBV13 and TRBJ2-7; no definite D call. In germline, CDR1 is PRHDT, CDR2 FYEKMQ (reference sequence). With 2 bases removed from V and 4 bases from J, the gap between germline ends came to 15 bases. The CDR3 covers 15 residues. CDR3 amino acids: CASSLSGSPRYEQYF. The CDR3 DNA is TGTGCCAGCAGCTTAAGTGGATCCCCGAGGTACGAGCAGTACTTC. Looking up the rest from reference TRBV13 and TRBJ2-7 gives the full variable domain: AAGVIQSPRHLIKEKRETATLKCYPIPRHDTVYWYQQGPGQDPQFLISFYEKMQSDKGSIPDRFSAQQFSDYHSELNMSSLELGDSALYFCASSLSGSPRYEQYFGPGTRLTVT.